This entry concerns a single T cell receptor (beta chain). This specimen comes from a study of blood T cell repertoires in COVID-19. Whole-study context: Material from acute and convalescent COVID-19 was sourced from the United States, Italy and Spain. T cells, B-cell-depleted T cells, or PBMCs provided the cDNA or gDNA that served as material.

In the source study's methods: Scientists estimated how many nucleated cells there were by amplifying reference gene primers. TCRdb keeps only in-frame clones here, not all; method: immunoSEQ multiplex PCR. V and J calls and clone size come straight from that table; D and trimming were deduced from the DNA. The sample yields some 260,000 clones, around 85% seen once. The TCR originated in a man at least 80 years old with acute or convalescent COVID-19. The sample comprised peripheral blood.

The CDR3 protein is CASSLRGGEQYF. The CDR3 bases are TGTGCCAGCAGCCTAAGGGGCGGCGAGCAGTACTTC. V usage is TRBV7-2 and J usage is TRBJ2-7; perhaps TRBD1 as D (5 bases). V gave up 5 bases and J gave up 6 bases, with 11 bases separating them. This CDR3 comprises 12 residues. Germline V CDR1 and CDR2: SGHTA, FQGNSA.